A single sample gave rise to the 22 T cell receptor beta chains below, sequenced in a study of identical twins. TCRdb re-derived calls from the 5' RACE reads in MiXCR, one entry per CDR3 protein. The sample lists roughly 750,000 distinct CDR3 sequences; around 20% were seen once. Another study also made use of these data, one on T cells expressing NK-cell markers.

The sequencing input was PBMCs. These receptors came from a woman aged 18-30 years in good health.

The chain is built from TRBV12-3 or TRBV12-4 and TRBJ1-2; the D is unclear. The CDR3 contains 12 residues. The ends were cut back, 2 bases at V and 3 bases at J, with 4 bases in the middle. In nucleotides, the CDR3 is TGTGCCAGCAGTTTACCAGACTATGGCTACACCTTC. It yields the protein CASSLPDYGYTF.

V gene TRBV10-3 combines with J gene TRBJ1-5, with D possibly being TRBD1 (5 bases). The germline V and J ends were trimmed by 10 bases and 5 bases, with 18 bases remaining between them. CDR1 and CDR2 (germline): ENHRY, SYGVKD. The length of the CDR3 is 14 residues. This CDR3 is CASATGRADQPQHF. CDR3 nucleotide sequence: TGTGCCAGCGCAACGGGCAGGGCAGATCAGCCCCAGCATTTT.

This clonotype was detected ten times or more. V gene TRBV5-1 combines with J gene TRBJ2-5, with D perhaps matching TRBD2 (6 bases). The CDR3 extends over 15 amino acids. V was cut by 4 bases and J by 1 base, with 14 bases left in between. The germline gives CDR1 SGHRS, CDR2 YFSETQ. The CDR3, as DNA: TGCGCCAGCAGCCCGGCGGAGGGTGCCCAAGAGACCCAGTACTTC. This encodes CASSPAEGAQETQYF. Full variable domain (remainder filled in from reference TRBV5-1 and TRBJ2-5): KAGVTQTPRYLIKTRGQQVTLSCSPISGHRSVSWYQQTPGQGLQFLFEYFSETQRNKGNFPGRFSGRQFSNSRSEMNVSTLELGDSALYLCASSPAEGAQETQYFGPGTRLLVL.

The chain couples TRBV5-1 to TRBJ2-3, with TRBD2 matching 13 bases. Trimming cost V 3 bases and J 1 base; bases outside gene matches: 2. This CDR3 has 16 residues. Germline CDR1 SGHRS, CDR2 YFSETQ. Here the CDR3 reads CASSWGTSGGTDTQYF. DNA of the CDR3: TGCGCCAGCAGCTGGGGGACTAGCGGGGGCACAGATACGCAGTATTTT.

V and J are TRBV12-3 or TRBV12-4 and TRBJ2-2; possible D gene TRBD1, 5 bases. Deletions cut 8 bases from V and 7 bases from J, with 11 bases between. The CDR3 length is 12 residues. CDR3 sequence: CASGMGLGELFF. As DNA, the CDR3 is TGTGCCAGCGGGATGGGGCTCGGGGAGCTGTTTTTT.

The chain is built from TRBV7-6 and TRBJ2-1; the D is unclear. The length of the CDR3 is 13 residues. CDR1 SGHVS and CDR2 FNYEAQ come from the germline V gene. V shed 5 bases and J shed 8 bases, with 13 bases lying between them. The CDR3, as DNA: TGTGCCAGCAGCCCGTTCCCCGAGGATGAGCAGTTCTTC. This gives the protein CASSPFPEDEQFF.

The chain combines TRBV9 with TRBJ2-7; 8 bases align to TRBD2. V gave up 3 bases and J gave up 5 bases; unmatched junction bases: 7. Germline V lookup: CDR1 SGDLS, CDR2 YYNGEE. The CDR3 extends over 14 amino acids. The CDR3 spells CASSAGTRGDEQYF. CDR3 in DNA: TGTGCCAGCAGCGCAGGGACTAGGGGGGACGAGCAGTACTTC.

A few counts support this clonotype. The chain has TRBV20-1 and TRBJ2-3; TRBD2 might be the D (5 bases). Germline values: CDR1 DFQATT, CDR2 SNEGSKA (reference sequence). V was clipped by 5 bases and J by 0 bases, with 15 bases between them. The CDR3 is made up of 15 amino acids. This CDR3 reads CSAERFGLSTDTQYF. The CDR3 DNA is TGCAGTGCTGAGAGGTTTGGACTGAGCACAGATACGCAGTATTTT.

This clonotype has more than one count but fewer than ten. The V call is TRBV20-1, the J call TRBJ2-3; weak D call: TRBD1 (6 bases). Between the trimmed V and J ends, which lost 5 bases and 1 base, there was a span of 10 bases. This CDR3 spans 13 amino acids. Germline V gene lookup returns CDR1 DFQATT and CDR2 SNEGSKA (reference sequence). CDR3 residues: CSAPRTGTDTQYF. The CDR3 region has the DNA TGCAGTGCTCCTCGGACAGGCACAGATACGCAGTATTTT.

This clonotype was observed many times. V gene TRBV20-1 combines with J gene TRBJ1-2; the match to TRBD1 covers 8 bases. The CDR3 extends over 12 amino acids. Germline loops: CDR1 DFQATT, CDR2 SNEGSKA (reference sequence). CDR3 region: CSAVGQGYGYTF. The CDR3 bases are TGCAGCGCCGTCGGACAGGGCTATGGCTACACCTTC.

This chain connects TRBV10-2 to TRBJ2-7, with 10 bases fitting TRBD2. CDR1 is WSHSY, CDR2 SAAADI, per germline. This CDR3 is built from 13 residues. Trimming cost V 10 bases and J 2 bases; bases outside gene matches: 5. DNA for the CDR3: TGCGCCACCAGGACTAGCGGACCCTACGAGCAGTACTTC. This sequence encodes CATRTSGPYEQYF.

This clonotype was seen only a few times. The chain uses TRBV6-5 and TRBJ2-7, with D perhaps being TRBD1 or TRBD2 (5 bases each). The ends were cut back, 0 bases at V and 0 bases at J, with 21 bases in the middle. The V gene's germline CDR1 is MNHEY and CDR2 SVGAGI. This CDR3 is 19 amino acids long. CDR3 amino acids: CASSYSRGLAQIRSYEQYF. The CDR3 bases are TGTGCCAGCAGTTACTCGAGGGGTCTAGCCCAAATCCGCTCCTACGAGCAGTACTTC.

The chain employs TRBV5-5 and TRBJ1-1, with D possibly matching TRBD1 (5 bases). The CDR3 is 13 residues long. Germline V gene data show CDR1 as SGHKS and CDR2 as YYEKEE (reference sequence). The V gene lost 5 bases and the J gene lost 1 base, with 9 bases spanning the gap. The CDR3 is CASRSGTNTEAFF. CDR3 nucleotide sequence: TGTGCCAGCAGATCCGGGACGAACACTGAAGCTTTCTTT.

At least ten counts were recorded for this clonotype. DNA for the CDR3: TGTGCCAGCAGTTTAGCGGGAGCAGGACCCTACAATGAGCAGTTCTTC. Its protein is CASSLAGAGPYNEQFF. This chain joins TRBV12-3 or TRBV12-4 and TRBJ2-1; possible D gene TRBD2, 5 bases. The CDR3 has 16 amino acids. V lost 0 bases and J lost 2, with 11 bases in between.

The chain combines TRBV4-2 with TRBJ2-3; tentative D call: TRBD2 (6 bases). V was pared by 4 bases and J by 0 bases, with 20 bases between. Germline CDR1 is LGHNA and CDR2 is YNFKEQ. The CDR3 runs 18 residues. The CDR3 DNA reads TGTGCCAGCAGCCGCGGGATCGAGGGGCGGCGTAGCACAGATACGCAGTATTTT. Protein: CASSRGIEGRRSTDTQYF.

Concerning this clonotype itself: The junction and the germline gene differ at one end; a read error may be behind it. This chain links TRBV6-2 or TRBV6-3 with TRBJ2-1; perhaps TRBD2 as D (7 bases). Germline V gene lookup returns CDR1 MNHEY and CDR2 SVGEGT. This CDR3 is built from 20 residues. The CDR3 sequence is CASGPPGRFTYVGGHNEQFF. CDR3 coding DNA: TGTGCCAGCGGGCCCCCCGGGAGGTTTACCTACGTCGGGGGACACAATGAACAGTTCTTC.

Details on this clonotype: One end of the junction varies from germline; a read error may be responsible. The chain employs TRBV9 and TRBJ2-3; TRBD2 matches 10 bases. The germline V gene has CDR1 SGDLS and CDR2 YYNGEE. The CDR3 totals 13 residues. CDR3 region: CASSGGFTDTQYF. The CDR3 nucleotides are TGTGCCAGTAGCGGGGGGTTTACAGATACGCAGTATTTT.

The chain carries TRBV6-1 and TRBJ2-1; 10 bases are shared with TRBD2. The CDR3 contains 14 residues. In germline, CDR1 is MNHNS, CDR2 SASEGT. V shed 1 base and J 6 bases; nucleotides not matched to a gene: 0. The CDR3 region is CASSEVAGGNEQFF. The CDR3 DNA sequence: TGTGCCAGCAGTGAAGTAGCGGGAGGCAATGAGCAGTTCTTC.

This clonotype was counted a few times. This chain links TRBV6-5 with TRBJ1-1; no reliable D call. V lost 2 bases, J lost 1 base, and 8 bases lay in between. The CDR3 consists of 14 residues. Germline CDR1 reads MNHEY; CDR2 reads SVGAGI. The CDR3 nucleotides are TGTGCCAGCAGTTACGGCGGATCGAACACTGAAGCTTTCTTT. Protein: CASSYGGSNTEAFF.

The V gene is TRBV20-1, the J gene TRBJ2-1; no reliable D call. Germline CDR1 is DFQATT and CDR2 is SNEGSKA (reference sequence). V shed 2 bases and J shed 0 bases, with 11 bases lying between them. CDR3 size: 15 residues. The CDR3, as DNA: TGCAGTGCTAGAATAGGCGGAACCTCCTACAATGAGCAGTTCTTC. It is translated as CSARIGGTSYNEQFF.

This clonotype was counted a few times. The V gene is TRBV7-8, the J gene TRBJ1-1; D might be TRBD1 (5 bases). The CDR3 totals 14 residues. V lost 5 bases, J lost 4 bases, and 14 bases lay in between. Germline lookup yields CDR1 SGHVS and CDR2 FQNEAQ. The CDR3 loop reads CASSRGLSSTEAFF. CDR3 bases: TGTGCCAGCAGCAGGGGACTGTCGAGCACTGAAGCTTTCTTT.

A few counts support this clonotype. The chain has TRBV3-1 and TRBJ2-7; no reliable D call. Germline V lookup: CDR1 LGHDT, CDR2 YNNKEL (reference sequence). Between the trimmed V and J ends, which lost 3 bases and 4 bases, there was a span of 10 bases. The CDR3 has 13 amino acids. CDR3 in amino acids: CASSQGFPYEQYF. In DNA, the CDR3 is TGTGCCAGCAGCCAGGGCTTCCCATACGAGCAGTACTTC.